This T cell receptor (beta chain) was profiled in a study of technical replicates of blood from a few donors. TCRdb's copy holds only in-frame clones and misses some; the assay was immunoSEQ multiplex PCR. In the table there are about 87,000 clones, 85% to 95% of which are singletons. This clonotype originated in a human donor in good health. Source material: T cells isolated from PBMCs.

The CDR3 DNA is TGTGCCAGCCAAAGGGGACTAGCGGGAGGCACGAACACCGGGGAGCTGTTTTTT. Translation: CASQRGLAGGTNTGELFF. J is TRBJ2-2 and V is TRBV9, with TRBD2 matching 15 bases. Germline lookup yields CDR1 SGDLS and CDR2 YYNGEE. After removal of 7 bases from V and 0 bases from J, the junction contained 7 bases not matched to a gene. This CDR3 is 18 amino acids long.